What follows are 23 T cell receptor beta chains derived from one specimen sequenced in a study of PD-L1 blockade in urothelial cancer. Assay used: immunoSEQ multiplex PCR; TCRdb lists only in-frame clones, some missing. The sample includes some 100,000 clones, more than 80% seen only once; the top ten take more than 0.85%. Specified time point: pretreatment peripheral blood. This specimen was PBMCs, taken around atezolizumab (anti-PD-L1) treatment. The receptors here all came from a woman aged 80 or over with urothelial cancer.

The chain recombines TRBV6-5 with TRBJ2-7; a weak D match, TRBD1 (6 bases). The length of the CDR3 is 11 residues. In germline, CDR1 is MNHEY, CDR2 SVGAGI. Between the trimmed V and J ends, which lost 7 bases and 6 bases, there was a span of 10 bases. The CDR3 spells CASNEGGEQYF. The CDR3 nucleotides read TGTGCCAGCAACGAAGGGGGCGAGCAGTACTTC.

This clone was seen once. V gene TRBV19 combines with J gene TRBJ1-1; no definite D call. This CDR3 is built from 14 residues. The germline gives CDR1 LNHDA, CDR2 SQIVND (reference sequence). Trimming removed 3 bases at V and 6 bases at J, with 14 bases between. CDR3 DNA sequence: TGTGCCAGTAGTATTCTCACGCGGGGAGCTGAAGCTTTCTTT. It is translated as CASSILTRGAEAFF.

This sequence joins TRBV10-2 and TRBJ1-5; TRBD1 matches at 11 bases. Trimming cost V 7 bases and J 6 bases; bases outside gene matches: 11. Germline V gives CDR1 WSHSY, CDR2 SAAADI. The CDR3 spans 16 residues. The CDR3 region has the DNA TGCGCCAGCACCAAATCGGACAGGGGGCTTGTTCAGCCCCAGCATTTT. Translating gives CASTKSDRGLVQPQHF.

As concerns this clone: The junction departs from the called germline gene at one end, perhaps through a read error. The chain carries TRBV2 and TRBJ1-2, with D possibly matching TRBD1 (6 bases). The CDR3 sequence is 15 residues long. Germline lookup yields CDR1 SNHLY and CDR2 FYNNEI. The CDR3 DNA sequence: TGTGCCGGCAGACAGGAAATTCTACGGGCTTATGGCTACACCTTC. This translates into CAGRQEILRAYGYTF.

The DNA of the CDR3 is TGTGCCACCAGCAGAGGGAACAGCGAAGCTTTCTTT. Amino acids: CATSRGNSEAFF. The rearrangement uses TRBV15 and TRBJ1-1; unclear D gene. The germline V gene encodes CDR1 LNHNV and CDR2 YYDKDF (reference sequence). V lost 1 base and J 8 bases, leaving 8 bases between the germline ends. The CDR3 is made up of 12 amino acids.

The V and J genes are TRBV11-2 and TRBJ1-2, with TRBD1 identical over 7 bases. With 4 bases clipped from V and 5 bases from J, the junction kept 7 bases outside the gene matches. This CDR3 region has 14 residues. CDR1 and CDR2 (germline): SGHAT, FQNNGV. CDR3 coding DNA: TGTGCCAGCAGCTCAAGGACAGGACCTTATGGCTACACCTTC. This encodes CASSSRTGPYGYTF.

The rearrangement links TRBV9 to TRBJ1-4; D not resolved. Germline V gene data show CDR1 as SGDLS and CDR2 as YYNGEE. V lost 3 bases and J 4 bases, leaving 16 bases between the germline ends. This CDR3 is built from 16 residues. CDR3 DNA: TGTGCCAGCAGCGCCGAGGCGGGGATAAGTAATGAAAAACTGTTTTTT. Translated, it gives CASSAEAGISNEKLFF.

The J gene is TRBJ2-1, the V gene TRBV19, with D possibly matching TRBD1 (5 bases). Germline V gene lookup returns CDR1 LNHDA and CDR2 SQIVND (reference sequence). The CDR3 length is 14 residues. V was cut by 6 bases and J by 10 bases, with 19 bases left in between. CDR3 region: CASSSLKETEEQFF. Written as DNA, the CDR3 is TGTGCCAGTAGCTCACTAAAAGAGACAGAAGAGCAGTTCTTC.

The chain recombines TRBV15 with TRBJ1-2; D may be TRBD1 (5 bases). V was cut by 1 base and J by 4 bases, with 10 bases left in between. Per germline, CDR1 LNHNV and CDR2 YYDKDF (reference sequence). CDR3 length: 14 residues. CDR3 bases: TGTGCCACCAGCAGAGGGGGGGGAATCTATGGCTACACCTTC. It is translated as CATSRGGGIYGYTF.

This clone was observed a single time. This rearrangement joins TRBV27 to TRBJ2-5, with no clear D. This CDR3 spans 13 amino acids. Germline V gene sequence: CDR1 MNHEY, CDR2 SMNVEV (reference sequence). The ends were cut back, 5 bases at V and 1 base at J, with 8 bases in the middle. This CDR3 is CASSPLTQETQYF. The CDR3 DNA follows: TGTGCCAGCAGTCCACTAACCCAAGAGACCCAGTACTTC.

V usage is TRBV27 and J usage is TRBJ2-2, with no clear D. The germline V gene encodes CDR1 MNHEY and CDR2 SMNVEV (reference sequence). This CDR3 has 16 residues. Trimming removed 7 bases from V and 8 bases from J, with 23 bases in between. The DNA for the CDR3 is TGTGCCAGCACTAACGATCTAGTGCCGATGGTAGGGGAGCTGTTTTTT. It translates to CASTNDLVPMVGELFF.

The chain joins TRBV28 to TRBJ1-1, with 9 bases fitting TRBD1. The germline V gene has CDR1 MDHEN and CDR2 SYDVKM. The CDR3 is made up of 17 amino acids. The V and J ends lost 3 bases and 0 bases, in that order; junction bases with no gene match: 8. CDR3 loop: CASSFRTGERMNTEAFF. Written as DNA, the CDR3 is TGTGCCAGCAGTTTTAGGACAGGGGAGAGAATGAACACTGAAGCTTTCTTT.

The CDR3 DNA follows: TGTGCCAGCAGCCCTACGGTTGGCTACGAGCAGTACTTC. Translated, it gives CASSPTVGYEQYF. V usage is TRBV4-2 and J usage is TRBJ2-7; D not resolved. The CDR3 runs to 13 residues. Germline CDR1 and CDR2: LGHNA and YNFKEQ. Between the trimmed V and J ends, which lost 4 bases and 3 bases, there was a span of 10 bases.

The V call is TRBV13, the J call TRBJ1-2; a possible D gene is TRBD1 (5 bases). With 3 bases removed from V and 2 bases from J, the gap between germline ends came to 10 bases. CDR1 PRHDT and CDR2 FYEKMQ come from the germline V gene (reference sequence). The CDR3 is made up of 14 amino acids. The CDR3 sequence is CASSFRAKNYGYTF. In DNA form, the CDR3 reads TGTGCCAGCAGCTTCAGGGCCAAAAACTATGGCTACACCTTC. Full variable domain (outside the CDR3, taken from reference TRBV13 and TRBJ1-2): AAGVIQSPRHLIKEKRETATLKCYPIPRHDTVYWYQQGPGQDPQFLISFYEKMQSDKGSIPDRFSAQQFSDYHSELNMSSLELGDSALYFCASSFRAKNYGYTFGSGTRLTVV.

The rearrangement joins TRBV7-8 to TRBJ2-2; D is possibly TRBD1 (5 bases). Trimming cost V 7 bases and J 2 bases, with 11 bases left between them. Germline V gene lookup returns CDR1 SGHVS and CDR2 FQNEAQ. The length of the CDR3 is 14 residues. CDR3: CASTQGSNTGELFF. DNA of the CDR3: TGTGCCAGCACCCAGGGATCAAACACCGGGGAGCTGTTTTTT.

The CDR3 is CASSRGGYGYTF. Written as DNA, the CDR3 is TGTGCCAGCAGTAGAGGGGGCTATGGCTACACCTTC. The rearrangement uses TRBV6-5 and TRBJ1-2, with D possibly TRBD1 on 6 matching bases. The CDR3 is 12 residues long. Trimming removed 5 bases at V and 4 bases at J, with 8 bases between. In germline, CDR1 is MNHEY, CDR2 SVGAGI.

J is TRBJ2-6 and V is TRBV9; TRBD1 matches at 7 bases. V was pared by 0 bases and J by 4 bases, with 4 bases of the junction left unmatched. The CDR3 contains 16 residues. Germline V gene data show CDR1 as SGDLS and CDR2 as YYNGEE. The DNA of the CDR3 is TGTGCCAGCAGCGTAGGTGTCAGGGGGGGGGCCAACGTCCTGACTTTC. It codes for CASSVGVRGGANVLTF.

The CDR3 DNA is TGTGCCAGCAAAAGCGCCGGGGAGCTGTTTTTT. Its protein product is CASKSAGELFF. The J gene is TRBJ2-2, the V gene TRBV19; D ambiguous. The V end was cut by 9 bases, the J end by 6 bases, with 8 bases between. Germline V gives CDR1 LNHDA, CDR2 SQIVND (reference sequence). The CDR3 loop spans 11 amino acids.

The chain is built from TRBV28 and TRBJ2-1; maybe TRBD1 (6 bases). CDR3 length: 18 residues. CDR1 and CDR2 (germline): MDHEN, SYDVKM. The ends were cut back, 1 base at V and 0 bases at J, with 16 bases in the middle. The CDR3 sequence: CASSLSAARGSSYNEQFF. CDR3 in DNA: TGTGCCAGCAGTTTATCAGCGGCTAGGGGGAGCTCCTACAATGAGCAGTTCTTC.

V and J are TRBV28 and TRBJ1-5; TRBD1 agrees at 9 bases. After removal of 5 bases from V and 6 bases from J, the junction contained 11 bases not matched to a gene. Germline V gene lookup returns CDR1 MDHEN and CDR2 SYDVKM. The CDR3 is 16 residues long. The CDR3 loop is CASSRPTGGFGQPQHF. The CDR3 DNA follows: TGTGCCAGCAGTCGCCCCACAGGGGGCTTTGGTCAGCCCCAGCATTTT. Combining the CDR3 with reference TRBV28 and TRBJ1-5 gives the whole variable domain DVKVTQSSRYLVKRTGEKVFLECVQDMDHENMFWYRQDPGLGLRLIYFSYDVKMKEKGDIPEGYSVSREKKERFSLILESASTNQTSMYLCASSRPTGGFGQPQHFGDGTRLSIL.

The rearrangement links TRBV27 to TRBJ1-4; D may be TRBD1 (5 bases). Per the germline V gene, CDR1 is MNHEY and CDR2 is SMNVEV (reference sequence). This CDR3 has 15 amino acids. Deletions cut 5 bases from V and 7 bases from J, with 17 bases between. In DNA, the CDR3 is TGTGCCAGCAGTCCCCCTGGGGGGTGGGGTGAAAAACTGTTTTTT. Protein sequence: CASSPPGGWGEKLFF.

This rearrangement joins TRBV19 to TRBJ1-1, with D tentatively TRBD1 (5 bases). The V gene lost 5 bases and the J gene lost 1 base, with 14 bases spanning the gap. This CDR3 contains 15 residues. The germline V gene encodes CDR1 LNHDA and CDR2 SQIVND (reference sequence). The CDR3 here is CASSQGREGNTEAFF. The DNA for the CDR3 is TGTGCCAGTAGTCAGGGCAGGGAGGGGAACACTGAAGCTTTCTTT.

The gene calls are TRBV7-6 and TRBJ2-3; weak D call: TRBD2 (5 bases). V was pared by 5 bases and J by 1 base, with 10 bases between. This CDR3 contains 14 residues. Germline V gives CDR1 SGHVS, CDR2 FNYEAQ. The CDR3 sequence: CASSPGLRTDTQYF. The CDR3 DNA follows: TGTGCCAGCAGCCCTGGACTTCGCACAGATACGCAGTATTTT.